This TCR beta chain was identified during a study of CD8 T cells in Susac syndrome. Remarks on this clonotype: The antigen remains undetermined.

The CDR3 covers 16 residues. The germline gives CDR1 SGHNT, CDR2 YENEEA. V shed 0 bases and J shed 2 bases, with 11 bases lying between them. Random hexamers primed reverse transcription of about 0.45 to 1 ug RNA. Multiplex immunoSEQ PCR targeted 54 Vbeta and 13 Jbeta TCR beta segments. TCRdb independently ran MiXCR on the immunoSEQ multiplex PCR reads; one entry per CDR3 protein. The data contain roughly 84,000 distinct CDR3 sequences, roughly 96% of them seen just once; the ten biggest clones take up around 0.41%. Sequencing targeted TCR beta in T cells from blood (CD8+ and CD4+). General study findings and limits: The total CD8+ repertoires contained about 16 Susac-specific public clones, and the CD8+ TEMRA repertoires contained 4 to 6. The study conceded that its TCR sequencing and HLA analysis involved relatively few individuals.

Sequencing input: CD8+ T cells from PBMCs. The sequence came from a human donor with Susac syndrome. V is TRBV11-3 and J is TRBJ2-1, with D perhaps given as TRBD1 or TRBD2 (5 bases each). Written as DNA, the CDR3 is TGTGCCAGCAGCTTAGATGGGCAGGGACCCTACAATGAGCAGTTCTTC. As protein: CASSLDGQGPYNEQFF.